These T cell receptor beta chains were read from a single sample in a study of blood T cell repertoires in COVID-19. Here immunoSEQ multiplex PCR was the method, and the copy in TCRdb shows in-frame clones only, minus some. The table lists over 50,000 clones, approximately 87% of them singletons. Specimen: peripheral blood. These receptors were taken from a man aged 55-75 years with acute or convalescent COVID-19. CDR3s include the opening cysteine and the closing phenylalanine or tryptophan. The D gene is left open where the match is weak. Size values are once, few and many counts, or a class for expanded clones, and some rows have none.

v_gene,j_gene,abundance,d_gene,CDR3nt,CDR3aa
TRBV6-5,TRBJ1-6,NA,TRBD1,TGTGCCAGCAGACCCGACAGGGGTAATTCACCCCTCCACTTT,CASRPDRGNSPLHF
TRBV19,TRBJ1-5,NA,NA,TGTGCCAGTAGTCCGGGGGGGACGAATAGCAATCAGCCCCAGCATTTT,CASSPGGTNSNQPQHF
TRBV3-1/TRBV3-2,TRBJ2-2,NA,NA,TGTGCCAGCAGCCAAGTAGGGGTGGCCGGGGAGCTGTTTTTT,CASSQVGVAGELFF
TRBV5-5,TRBJ2-7,few,TRBD1,TGTGCCAGCAGCTACGACAGGGGATACGAGCAGTACTTC,CASSYDRGYEQYF
TRBV7-9,TRBJ2-7,NA,TRBD2,TGTGCCAGCAGCTTAGGTTGGACTAGCACCCTGAGGGAGCAGTACTTC,CASSLGWTSTLREQYF
TRBV27,TRBJ2-2,NA,NA,TGTGCCAGCAGTTCCTCTAGAGACACCGGGGAGCTGTTTTTT,CASSSSRDTGELFF
TRBV19,TRBJ1-1,NA,NA,TGTGCCAGTAGTCCCGAGTTGAACACTGAAGCTTTCTTT,CASSPELNTEAFF
TRBV19,TRBJ2-3,NA,TRBD2,TGTGCCAGTAGTGTCCCTAGCGGGGGAGATACGCAGTATTTT,CASSVPSGGDTQYF
TRBV20-1,TRBJ1-4,NA,NA,TGCAGTGCTAGTAACGGACGGGGGGAAAAACTGTTTTTT,CSASNGRGEKLFF
TRBV5-4,TRBJ1-3,NA,NA,TGTGCCAGCAGCTATGGTAGAGGTGGAAACACCATATATTTT,CASSYGRGGNTIYF
TRBV18,TRBJ1-1,few,TRBD1,TGTGCCAGCTCACCGGGACAGGGGAACGAAGCTTTCTTT,CASSPGQGNEAFF
TRBV11-2,TRBJ1-1,NA,NA,TGTGCCAGCAGCTTAGACTTCGGAGACACTGAAGCTTTCTTT,CASSLDFGDTEAFF
TRBV5-6,TRBJ1-2,NA,NA,TGTGCCAGCAGCCCGGGGGGGTATGGCTACACCTTC,CASSPGGYGYTF
TRBV6-5,TRBJ1-5,NA,NA,TGTGCCAGCAGTCTAAGGGCGGAGGGCAATCAGCCCCAGCATTTT,CASSLRAEGNQPQHF
TRBV9,TRBJ2-2,NA,NA,TGTGCCAGCAGCGTCTCCTGGGCCACCGGGGAGCTGTTTTTT,CASSVSWATGELFF
TRBV6-2/TRBV6-3,TRBJ2-3,NA,NA,TGTGCCAGCAGTCCCGCCGACGGTCCCGACTGGGGCGTCGATACGCAGTATTTT,CASSPADGPDWGVDTQYF
TRBV7-2,TRBJ2-3,NA,TRBD2,TGTGCCAGCAGCTTACCTAGCGGGGGTGGTACAGATACGCAGTATTTT,CASSLPSGGGTDTQYF
TRBV19,TRBJ1-4,once,TRBD1,TGTGCCAGTAGGCCTCCGGGACAGGGTAATGAAAAACTGTTTTTT,CASRPPGQGNEKLFF
TRBV30,TRBJ2-1,few,NA,TGTGCCTGGAGTGTAATGGGCGATGAGCAGTTCTTC,CAWSVMGDEQFF
TRBV18,TRBJ1-1,NA,NA,TGTGCCAGCTCAGCTGGCCTGAACACTGAAGCTTTCTTT,CASSAGLNTEAFF
TRBV7-9,TRBJ1-6,few,NA,TGTGCCAGCAGCTTGGGGGGTTCACCCCTCCACTTT,CASSLGGSPLHF
TRBV19,TRBJ2-2,NA,TRBD1,TGTGCCAGTACCAGCCCCTACAGGGGGCGTATAAGGGCGAACACCGGGGAGCTGTTTTTT,CASTSPYRGRIRANTGELFF
TRBV25-1,TRBJ1-1,NA,NA,TGTGCCAGCAGTGAATGGCTAGCAGGTGATAACACTGAAGCTTTCTTT,CASSEWLAGDNTEAFF
TRBV27,TRBJ1-2,NA,NA,TGTGCCAGCAGTTTAAAGGGAGGGGCGGCTCCCCTACTTGGTAACTATGGCTACACCTTC,CASSLKGGAAPLLGNYGYTF
TRBV15,TRBJ2-1,once,TRBD1,TGTGCCACCAGCAGAGACCGGGACAGCTCCTACAATGAGCAGTTCTTC,CATSRDRDSSYNEQFF
TRBV9,TRBJ1-3,NA,NA,TGTGCCAGCAGCGTAGGAGGGAGTCCCTCTGGAAACACCATATATTTT,CASSVGGSPSGNTIYF
TRBV30,TRBJ1-2,few,NA,TGTGCCTGGAACTCAGGGGTGGGGGACTATGGCTACACCTTC,CAWNSGVGDYGYTF
TRBV30,TRBJ1-2,once,NA,TGTGCCTGGACGGGTGGATATGGCTACACCTTC,CAWTGGYGYTF
TRBV6-5,TRBJ1-6,NA,NA,TGTGCCAGCAGCTCCGGGGCGGGGAATTCACCCCTCCACTTT,CASSSGAGNSPLHF
TRBV7-9,TRBJ2-2,NA,TRBD2,TGTGCCAGCAGCTCACTAGCGGGGGGACCGAACACCGGGGAGCTGTTTTTT,CASSSLAGGPNTGELFF
TRBV21-1,TRBJ1-1,NA,NA,TGTGCCAGCAGCAAAAAAGAACGTAAAAACGTCCCTCAGGGTGCCGGGAACACTGAAGCTTTCTTT,CASSKKERKNVPQGAGNTEAFF
TRBV9,TRBJ1-1,NA,TRBD1,TGTGCCAGCAGCGTAGATGACAGGGTGAACACTGAAGCTTTCTTT,CASSVDDRVNTEAFF
TRBV10-2,TRBJ1-3,once,NA,TGCGCCAGCAGTGAGAACAGGGCTGGAAACACCATATATTTT,CASSENRAGNTIYF
TRBV5-4,TRBJ2-7,NA,TRBD1,TGTGCCAGCAGCCCTGGACAGGGAGTAGCGTACGAGCAGTACTTC,CASSPGQGVAYEQYF
TRBV11-2,TRBJ1-1,NA,NA,TGTGCCAGCAGCTCAATCAGGGTTACTGAAGCTTTCTTT,CASSSIRVTEAFF
TRBV6-2/TRBV6-3,TRBJ1-1,once,NA,TGTGCCAGCAGTTACTCTTTCGACAGTTTGAACACTGAAGCTTTCTTT,CASSYSFDSLNTEAFF
TRBV6-5,TRBJ2-7,NA,NA,TGTGCCAGCAGGCCTGATCAGGGGAGCTCCTACGAGCAGTACTTC,CASRPDQGSSYEQYF
TRBV6-2/TRBV6-3,TRBJ2-3,NA,TRBD2,TGTGCCAGCAGTTCGGCCCGAGCGGGGGGGCCAACAGATACGCAGTATTTT,CASSSARAGGPTDTQYF
TRBV5-5,TRBJ2-4,NA,NA,TGTGCCAGCAGCTTGCTGGGGGGACTAGCCAAAAACATTCAGTACTTC,CASSLLGGLAKNIQYF
TRBV10-2,TRBJ1-2,NA,NA,TGCGCCAGCAGTGCCCCTAGTTCGAGCGGCTACACCTTC,CASSAPSSSGYTF
TRBV28,TRBJ1-1,few,NA,TGTGCCAGCAGTCGTGATTCCTACGGCCCGGGAACTGAAGCTTTCTTT,CASSRDSYGPGTEAFF
TRBV27,TRBJ2-5,NA,TRBD2,TGTGCCAGCGGAACTAGCGGGGGTGCTCTGATGGCCCAGTACTTC,CASGTSGGALMAQYF
TRBV11-2,TRBJ2-3,NA,NA,TGTGCCAGCGCCCGAGGCGGGCAGCACACAGATACGCAGTATTTT,CASARGGQHTDTQYF